The 20 T cell receptor beta chains below come from one sample, sequenced in a study of identical twins. Using its own MiXCR run on the 5' RACE reads, TCRdb lists one record per CDR3 protein. The data contain 1.5 million to 2 million distinct CDR3 sequences, 32% of them singletons. Sequencing was done on a sample of cord blood. Receptors were obtained from a newborn girl in good health.

The chain recombines TRBV3-1 with TRBJ1-5, with 7 positions matching TRBD1. Germline assignment: CDR1 LGHDT and CDR2 YNNKEL (reference sequence). The V and J ends lost 4 bases and 7 bases, in that order; junction bases with no gene match: 7. The CDR3 consists of 14 residues. The CDR3 coding sequence is TGTGCCAGCAGCCGAGTCAGGGGGGGGCAGCCCCAGCATTTT. Its protein is CASSRVRGGQPQHF.

The J gene is TRBJ1-5, the V gene TRBV2, with TRBD1 as a possible D gene (5 bases). The V end was cut by 3 bases, the J end by 4 bases, with 13 bases between. This CDR3 has 15 residues. Germline V gene lookup returns CDR1 SNHLY and CDR2 FYNNEI. In nucleotides, the CDR3 is TGTGCCAGCAGTGAGGGGCCAGGGCCGAATCAGCCCCAGCATTTT. Its translation: CASSEGPGPNQPQHF.

The chain carries TRBV20-1 and TRBJ2-3; TRBD2 matches 7 bases. The junction had 6 bases not matched to a gene; V was cut back by 7 bases and J by 2 bases. CDR3 length: 13 residues. Germline CDR1 is DFQATT and CDR2 is SNEGSKA (reference sequence). This CDR3 is CSGREEHTDTQYF. CDR3 coding DNA: TGCAGTGGTCGGGAGGAACACACAGATACGCAGTATTTT.

Comments on this clonotype: A read error may be the cause here, since a much bigger clone is one base away. This rearrangement joins TRBV27 to TRBJ2-3; 12 nucleotides align to TRBD1. CDR3 length: 15 amino acids. The V gene's germline CDR1 is MNHEY and CDR2 SMNVEV (reference sequence). CDR3 in amino acids: CASSFGTGGTDMQYF. The CDR3 bases are TGTGCCAGCAGTTTTGGGACAGGGGGCACAGATATGCAGTATTTT.

The chain employs TRBV5-1 and TRBJ2-1, with 7 bases fitting TRBD2. V was clipped by 0 bases and J by 2 bases; unmatched bases: 5. The germline gives CDR1 SGHRS, CDR2 YFSETQ. This CDR3 is built from 16 residues. The CDR3 region has the DNA TGCGCCAGCAGCTTGGATGCTAGCGGCGCCTACAATGAGCAGTTCTTC. As protein: CASSLDASGAYNEQFF.

This clonotype turned up a few times. This chain joins TRBV9 and TRBJ2-1; 13 bases map to TRBD2. J gave up 0 bases and V 0 bases, and 21 bases lay outside the gene matches. The CDR3 length is 24 residues. The germline gives CDR1 SGDLS, CDR2 YYNGEE. The CDR3 loop is CASSVELGQPLLAGGISSYNEQFF. Written as DNA, the CDR3 is TGTGCCAGCAGCGTAGAATTGGGACAGCCCCTACTAGCGGGAGGGATCAGCTCCTACAATGAGCAGTTCTTC.

This clonotype was seen a handful of times. The J gene is TRBJ2-5, the V gene TRBV7-2; TRBD2 might be the D (6 bases). Germline loops: CDR1 SGHTA, CDR2 FQGNSA. There are 12 residues in the CDR3. Trimming shortened V by 4 bases and J by 13 bases, and 16 bases separated the two germline ends. In DNA, the CDR3 is TGTGCCAGCAGCTATACCGGGACTCTGGCGTACTTC. Amino acids: CASSYTGTLAYF.

The chain uses TRBV20-1 and TRBJ2-2, with TRBD2 identical over 7 bases. The CDR3 contains 14 residues. Trimming removed 3 bases from V and 1 base from J; junction bases left unmatched: 2. Germline V gene data show CDR1 as DFQATT and CDR2 as SNEGSKA (reference sequence). CDR3 in amino acids: CSASRGGNTGELFF. The CDR3, as DNA: TGCAGTGCTAGTCGCGGGGGGAACACCGGGGAGCTGTTTTTT.

This clonotype was counted a few times. The chain couples TRBV20-1 to TRBJ2-3, with TRBD2 matching 7 bases. CDR1 and CDR2 (germline): DFQATT, SNEGSKA (reference sequence). The CDR3 covers 13 residues. Losses at the gene ends were 5 bases for V and 5 bases for J; bases not matched to a gene: 7. This CDR3 is CSAGLVGVDTQYF. DNA of the CDR3: TGCAGTGCTGGACTAGTGGGGGTAGATACGCAGTATTTT.

The gene calls are TRBV21-1 and TRBJ1-1; the DNA was not used to check the table's D call, TRBD1. TRBV21-1 is a known pseudogene. The CDR3 sequence is 13 residues long. This CDR3 is CASSKAGTGAAFF. The CDR3 DNA reads TGTGCCAGCAGCAAAGCGGGGACAGGCGCAGCTTTCTTT.

This clonotype has a handful of counts. The chain joins TRBV4-2 to TRBJ2-4, with 7 nucleotides matching TRBD1. The CDR3 extends over 15 amino acids. CDR1 is LGHNA, CDR2 YNFKEQ, per germline. V lost 0 bases, J lost 3 bases, and 2 bases stayed unmatched. CDR3 in DNA: TGTGCCAGCAGCCAAGAGCAGGGGGTCAAAAACATTCAGTACTTC. Translating gives CASSQEQGVKNIQYF.

The chain joins TRBV24-1 to TRBJ2-2; no firm D call. The V and J ends lost 7 bases and 4 bases respectively, with 6 bases between them. The CDR3 totals 12 residues. The germline V gene encodes CDR1 KGHDR and CDR2 SFDVKD. CDR3 in DNA: TGTGCCACCAGGGGAATCACCGGGGAGCTGTTTTTT. This translates into CATRGITGELFF.

This clonotype turned up a few times. The chain employs TRBV7-9 and TRBJ2-1, with a weak D call TRBD2 (5 bases). Germline lookup yields CDR1 SEHNR and CDR2 FQNEAQ (reference sequence). V lost 2 bases and J 8 bases, leaving 22 bases between the germline ends. CDR3 length: 17 amino acids. CDR3 protein: CASSLIGLTRVAHEQFF. CDR3 nucleotides: TGTGCCAGCAGCTTAATAGGTCTCACTAGGGTTGCGCATGAGCAGTTCTTC. The variable domain in full, with the rest retrieved from reference TRBV7-9 and TRBJ2-1, is DTGVSQNPRHKITKRGQNVTFRCDPISEHNRLYWYRQTLGQGPEFLTYFQNEAQLEKSRLLSDRFSAERPKGSFSTLEIQRTEQGDSAMYLCASSLIGLTRVAHEQFFGPGTRLTVL.

The chain uses TRBV7-9 and TRBJ1-4, with unresolved D. CDR1 SEHNR and CDR2 FQNEAQ come from the germline V gene (reference sequence). The CDR3 loop spans 13 amino acids. Trimming left V 7 bases short and J 6 bases short, with 12 bases between. The CDR3 spells CASTGGKDEKLFF. As DNA, the CDR3 is TGTGCCAGCACTGGAGGAAAGGATGAAAAACTGTTTTTT.

The rearrangement links TRBV10-2 to TRBJ1-2, with D maybe TRBD1 (5 bases). The V and J ends lost 10 bases and 0 bases respectively, with 15 bases between them. CDR3 size: 14 residues. Germline lookup yields CDR1 WSHSY and CDR2 SAAADI. The CDR3 reads CATKGQGANYGYTF. The CDR3, as DNA: TGCGCCACGAAGGGGCAGGGCGCTAACTATGGCTACACCTTC.

The chain recombines TRBV7-2 with TRBJ1-2; tentative D call: TRBD1 (6 bases). The CDR3 is 15 residues long. The V end was cut by 1 base, the J end by 5 bases, with 14 bases between. Germline V CDR1 and CDR2: SGHTA, FQGNSA. The CDR3 here is CASSLVVGGDYGYTF. The CDR3 DNA reads TGTGCCAGCAGCTTAGTGGTGGGGGGCGATTATGGCTACACCTTC.

The rearrangement joins TRBV24-1 to TRBJ2-1; 9 bases are a match to TRBD1. V shed 5 bases and J 9 bases; nucleotides not matched to a gene: 10. CDR1 and CDR2 (germline): KGHDR, SFDVKD. The CDR3 length is 15 residues. CDR3 nucleotides: TGTGCCACCAGTGGGGGGGGTACAGGGGGCAGTGAGCAGTTCTTC. It is translated as CATSGGGTGGSEQFF.

The chain links TRBV9 to TRBJ1-1; D possibly corresponds to TRBD1 (5 bases). The germline gives CDR1 SGDLS, CDR2 YYNGEE. Trimming left V 3 bases short and J 1 base short, with 16 bases between. This CDR3 is built from 16 residues. CDR3 sequence (DNA): TGTGCCAGCAGCGCGAGCGGGGGAACTCCGAACACTGAAGCTTTCTTT. It yields the protein CASSASGGTPNTEAFF.

This clonotype has ten or more counts. This sequence joins TRBV6-5 and TRBJ2-7; tentative D call: TRBD1 (6 bases). This CDR3 region has 15 residues. Trimming took 5 bases from V and 0 from J, leaving 14 bases between them. Germline V CDR1 and CDR2: MNHEY, SVGAGI. The CDR3 nucleotides read TGTGCCAGCAGTCTTTACCTACAGGGCTCCTACGAGCAGTACTTC. Translated, it gives CASSLYLQGSYEQYF.

This clonotype was counted a single time. At one end, the junction sequence differs from germline, possibly due to a read error. The chain joins TRBV3-1 to TRBJ1-2; D unclear. The CDR3 is 16 residues long. CDR1 is LGHDT and CDR2 is YNNKEL in the germline V gene (reference sequence). Here the CDR3 reads CAGSQDKREVNYGYTF. CDR3 coding DNA: TGTGCCGGCAGCCAAGATAAACGGGAGGTTAACTATGGCTACACCTTC.